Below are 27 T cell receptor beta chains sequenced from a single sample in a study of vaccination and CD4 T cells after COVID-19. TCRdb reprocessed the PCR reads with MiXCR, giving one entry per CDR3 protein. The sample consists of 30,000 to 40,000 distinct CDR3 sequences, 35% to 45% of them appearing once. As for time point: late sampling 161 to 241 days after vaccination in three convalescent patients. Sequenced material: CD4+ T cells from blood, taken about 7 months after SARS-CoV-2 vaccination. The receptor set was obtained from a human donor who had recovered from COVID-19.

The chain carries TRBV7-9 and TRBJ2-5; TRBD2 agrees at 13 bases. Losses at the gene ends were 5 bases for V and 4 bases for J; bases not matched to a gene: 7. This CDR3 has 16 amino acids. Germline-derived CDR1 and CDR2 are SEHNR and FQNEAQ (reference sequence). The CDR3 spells CASSRSTSGRSETQYF. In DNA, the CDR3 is TGTGCCAGCAGCCGCTCGACTAGCGGGAGGTCAGAGACCCAGTACTTC.

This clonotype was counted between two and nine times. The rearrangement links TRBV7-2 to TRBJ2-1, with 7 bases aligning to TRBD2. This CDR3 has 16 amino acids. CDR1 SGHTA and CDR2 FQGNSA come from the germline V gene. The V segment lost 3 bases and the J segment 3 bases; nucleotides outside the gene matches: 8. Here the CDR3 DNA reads TGTGCCAGCAGCTTTAATCCTAGCGGCTACTACAATGAGCAGTTCTTC. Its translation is CASSFNPSGYYNEQFF.

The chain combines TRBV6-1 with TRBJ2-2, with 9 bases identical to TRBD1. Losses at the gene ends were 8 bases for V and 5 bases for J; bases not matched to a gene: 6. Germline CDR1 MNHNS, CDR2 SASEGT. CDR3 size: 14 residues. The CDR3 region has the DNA TGTGCCAGCTCTGGACAGGGGCGAACCGGGGAGCTGTTTTTT. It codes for CASSGQGRTGELFF.

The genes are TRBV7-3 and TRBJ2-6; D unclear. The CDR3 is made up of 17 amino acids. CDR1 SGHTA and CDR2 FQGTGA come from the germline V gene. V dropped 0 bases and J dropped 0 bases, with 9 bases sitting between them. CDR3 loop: CASSLTGRSSGANVLTF. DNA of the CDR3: TGTGCCAGCAGCTTAACTGGCAGGAGCTCTGGGGCCAACGTCCTGACTTTC.

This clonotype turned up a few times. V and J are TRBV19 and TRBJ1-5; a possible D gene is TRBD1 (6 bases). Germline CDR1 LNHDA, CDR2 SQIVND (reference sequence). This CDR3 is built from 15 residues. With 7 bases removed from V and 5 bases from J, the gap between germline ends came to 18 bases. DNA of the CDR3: TGTGCCAGTACCGCCCTCGGGACATATGATCAGCCCCAGCATTTT. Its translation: CASTALGTYDQPQHF.

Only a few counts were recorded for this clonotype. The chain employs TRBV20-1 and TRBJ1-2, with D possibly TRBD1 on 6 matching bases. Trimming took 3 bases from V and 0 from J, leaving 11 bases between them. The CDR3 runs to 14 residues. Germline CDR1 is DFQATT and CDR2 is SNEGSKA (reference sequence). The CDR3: CSARRGITNYGYTF. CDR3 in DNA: TGCAGTGCTAGGAGGGGGATTACTAACTATGGCTACACCTTC.

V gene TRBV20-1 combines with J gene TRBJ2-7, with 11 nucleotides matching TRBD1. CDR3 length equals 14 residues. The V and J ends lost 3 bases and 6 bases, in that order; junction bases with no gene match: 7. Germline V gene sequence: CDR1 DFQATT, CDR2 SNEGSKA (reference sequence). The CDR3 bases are TGCAGTGCTAGGAAGGACAGGGGGCAGTTCGAGCAGTACTTC. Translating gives CSARKDRGQFEQYF.

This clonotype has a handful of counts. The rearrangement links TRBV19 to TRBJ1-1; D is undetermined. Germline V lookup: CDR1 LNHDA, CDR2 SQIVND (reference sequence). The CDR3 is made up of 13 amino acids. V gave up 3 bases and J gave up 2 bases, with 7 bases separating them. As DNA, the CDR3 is TGTGCCAGTAGTATGGGTAGAAACACTGAAGCTTTCTTT. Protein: CASSMGRNTEAFF.

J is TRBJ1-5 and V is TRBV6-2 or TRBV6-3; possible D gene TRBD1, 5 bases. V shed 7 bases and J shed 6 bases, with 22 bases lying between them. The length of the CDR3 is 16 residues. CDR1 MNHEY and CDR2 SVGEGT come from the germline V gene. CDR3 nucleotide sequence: TGTGCCAGCACCGTTGGGGGGGGACCGGGAGGTCAGCCCCAGCATTTT. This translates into CASTVGGGPGGQPQHF.

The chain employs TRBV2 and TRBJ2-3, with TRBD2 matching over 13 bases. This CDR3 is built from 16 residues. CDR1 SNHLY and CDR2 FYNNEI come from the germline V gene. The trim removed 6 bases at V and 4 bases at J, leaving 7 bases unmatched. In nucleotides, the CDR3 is TGTGCCAGCAGCTCTACTAGCGGGAGGGCCCCAGATACGCAGTATTTT. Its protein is CASSSTSGRAPDTQYF. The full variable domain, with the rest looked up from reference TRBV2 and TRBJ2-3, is EPEVTQTPSHQVTQMGQEVILRCVPISNHLYFYWYRQILGQKVEFLVSFYNNEISEKSEIFDDQFSVERPDGSNFTLKIRSTKLEDSAMYFCASSSTSGRAPDTQYFGPGTRLTVL.

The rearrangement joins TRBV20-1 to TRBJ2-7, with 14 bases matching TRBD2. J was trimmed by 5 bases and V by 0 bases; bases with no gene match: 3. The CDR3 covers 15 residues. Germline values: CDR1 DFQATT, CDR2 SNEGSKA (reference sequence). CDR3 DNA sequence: TGCAGTGCTAGAGACTGGGGACTAGCGGGAGACGAGCAGTACTTC. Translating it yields CSARDWGLAGDEQYF.

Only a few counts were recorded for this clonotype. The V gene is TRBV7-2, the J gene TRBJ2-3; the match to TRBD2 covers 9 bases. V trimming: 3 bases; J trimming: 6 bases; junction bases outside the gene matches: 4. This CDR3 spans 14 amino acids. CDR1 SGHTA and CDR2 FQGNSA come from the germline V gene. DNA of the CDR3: TGTGCCAGCAGCTTTAGCGGGAGCAGTGATACGCAGTATTTT. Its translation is CASSFSGSSDTQYF.

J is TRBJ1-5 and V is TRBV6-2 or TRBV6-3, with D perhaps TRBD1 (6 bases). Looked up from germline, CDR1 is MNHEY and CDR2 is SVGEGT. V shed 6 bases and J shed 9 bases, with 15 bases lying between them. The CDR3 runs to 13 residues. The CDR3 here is CASRGGGSRPQHF. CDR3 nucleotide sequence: TGTGCCAGCAGAGGGGGAGGGAGCCGGCCCCAGCATTTT.

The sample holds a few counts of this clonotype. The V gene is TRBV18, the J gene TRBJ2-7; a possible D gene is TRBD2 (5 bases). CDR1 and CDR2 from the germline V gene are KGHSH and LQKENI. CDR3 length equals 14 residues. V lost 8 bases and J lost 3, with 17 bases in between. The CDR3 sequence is CASSQVSGIYEQYF. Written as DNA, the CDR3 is TGTGCCAGCAGCCAGGTCAGCGGAATCTACGAGCAGTACTTC. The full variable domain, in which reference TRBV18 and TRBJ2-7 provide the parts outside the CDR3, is NAGVMQNPRHLVRRRGQEARLRCSPMKGHSHVYWYRQLPEEGLKFMVYLQKENIIDESGMPKERFSAEFPKEGPSILRIQQVVRGDSAAYFCASSQVSGIYEQYFGPGTRLTVT.

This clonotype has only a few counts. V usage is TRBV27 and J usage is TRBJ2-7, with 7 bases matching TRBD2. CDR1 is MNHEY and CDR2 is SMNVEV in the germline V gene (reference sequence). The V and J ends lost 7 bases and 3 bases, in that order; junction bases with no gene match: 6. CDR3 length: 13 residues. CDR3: CASMASGVYEQYF. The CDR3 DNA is TGTGCCAGCATGGCTAGCGGAGTCTACGAGCAGTACTTC.

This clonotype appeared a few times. The CDR3 here is CASSPPGQGGETQYF. In DNA form, the CDR3 reads TGTGCCAGCTCACCGCCGGGACAGGGGGGAGAGACCCAGTACTTC. The chain is built from TRBV18 and TRBJ2-5; 11 nucleotides match TRBD1. Per the germline V gene, CDR1 is KGHSH and CDR2 is LQKENI. Trimming removed 3 bases from V and 4 bases from J; junction bases left unmatched: 4. The CDR3 sequence is 15 residues long.

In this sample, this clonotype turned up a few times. CDR3: CASSAGTGARQPQHF. The CDR3 coding sequence is TGTGCCAGCAGTGCGGGGACAGGGGCCCGGCAGCCCCAGCATTTT. This chain connects TRBV2 to TRBJ1-5; 10 nucleotides agree with TRBD1. The germline gives CDR1 SNHLY, CDR2 FYNNEI. CDR3 length: 15 residues. With 4 bases clipped from V and 7 bases from J, the junction kept 7 bases outside the gene matches.

The DNA of the CDR3 is TGTGCCAGCAGTTACATAGCGACAGGGGCTCCACCAGGGCAGTACTTC. It codes for CASSYIATGAPPGQYF. The rearrangement links TRBV6-2 or TRBV6-3 to TRBJ2-7; 8 bases fit TRBD1. Germline trimming cut 2 bases from V and 9 bases from J; bases unmatched to any gene: 15. Germline V gene lookup returns CDR1 MNHEY and CDR2 SVGEGT. The CDR3 contains 16 residues.

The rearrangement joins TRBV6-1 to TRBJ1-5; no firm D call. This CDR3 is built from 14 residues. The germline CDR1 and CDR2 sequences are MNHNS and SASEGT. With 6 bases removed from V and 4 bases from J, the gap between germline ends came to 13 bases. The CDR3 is CASSFMTANQPQHF. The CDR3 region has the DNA TGTGCCAGCAGCTTCATGACGGCAAATCAGCCCCAGCATTTT.

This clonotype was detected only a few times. The CDR3 protein is CASSLDGGLHSGANVLTF. The CDR3, as DNA: TGTGCCAGCAGCTTAGACGGGGGGCTACACTCTGGGGCCAACGTCCTGACTTTC. The chain employs TRBV7-6 and TRBJ2-6, with D perhaps TRBD2 (7 bases). The CDR3 spans 18 residues. Germline lookup yields CDR1 SGHVS and CDR2 FNYEAQ. Trimming took 1 base from V and 0 from J, leaving 13 bases between them. The complete variable domain, with remaining parts taken from reference TRBV7-6 and TRBJ2-6, reads GAGVSQSPRYKVTKRGQDVALRCDPISGHVSLYWYRQALGQGPEFLTYFNYEAQQDKSGLPNDRFSAERPEGSISTLTIQRTEQRDSAMYRCASSLDGGLHSGANVLTFGAGSRLTVL.

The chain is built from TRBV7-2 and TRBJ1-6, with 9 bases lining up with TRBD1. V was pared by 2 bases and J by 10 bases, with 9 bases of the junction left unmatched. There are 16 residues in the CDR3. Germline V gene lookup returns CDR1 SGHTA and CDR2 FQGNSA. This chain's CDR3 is CASSLLGTGLRSPLHF. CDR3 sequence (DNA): TGTGCCAGCAGCTTATTGGGGACAGGGCTTCGATCACCCCTCCACTTT.

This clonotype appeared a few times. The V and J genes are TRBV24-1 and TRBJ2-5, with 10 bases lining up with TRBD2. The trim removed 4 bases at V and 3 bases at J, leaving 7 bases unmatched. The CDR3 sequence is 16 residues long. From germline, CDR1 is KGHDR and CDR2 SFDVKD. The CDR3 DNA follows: TGTGCCACCAGTGAACCTAGCGGGAGATTTAAAGAGACCCAGTACTTC. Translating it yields CATSEPSGRFKETQYF.

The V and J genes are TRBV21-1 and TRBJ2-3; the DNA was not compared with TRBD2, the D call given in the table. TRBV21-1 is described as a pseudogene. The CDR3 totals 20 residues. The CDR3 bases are TGTGCCAGCAGCAAATTGGGCATCGGTGGCCCGTTATACCGCACAGATACGCAGTATTTT. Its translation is CASSKLGIGGPLYRTDTQYF.

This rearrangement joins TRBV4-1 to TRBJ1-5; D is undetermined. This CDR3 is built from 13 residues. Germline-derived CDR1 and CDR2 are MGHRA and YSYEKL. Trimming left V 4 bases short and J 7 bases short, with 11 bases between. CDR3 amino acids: CASSPAIGQPQHF. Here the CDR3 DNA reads TGCGCCAGCAGCCCCGCCATCGGGCAGCCCCAGCATTTT.

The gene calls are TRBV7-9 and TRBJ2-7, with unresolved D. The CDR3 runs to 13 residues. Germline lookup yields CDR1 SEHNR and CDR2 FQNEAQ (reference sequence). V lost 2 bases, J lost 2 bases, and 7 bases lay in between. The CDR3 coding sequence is TGTGCCAGCAGCTTATCAGGTGCCTACGAGCAGTACTTC. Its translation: CASSLSGAYEQYF.

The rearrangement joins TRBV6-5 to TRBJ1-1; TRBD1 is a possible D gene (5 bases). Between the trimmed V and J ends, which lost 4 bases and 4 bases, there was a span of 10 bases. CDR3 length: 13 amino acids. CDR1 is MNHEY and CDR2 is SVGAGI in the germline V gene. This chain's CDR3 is CASSLGVGTEAFF. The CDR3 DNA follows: TGTGCCAGCAGTTTGGGGGTTGGCACTGAAGCTTTCTTT.

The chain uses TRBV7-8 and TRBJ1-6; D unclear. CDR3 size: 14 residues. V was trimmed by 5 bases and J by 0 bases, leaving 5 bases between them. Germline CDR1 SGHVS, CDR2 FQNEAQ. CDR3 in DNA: TGTGCCAGCAGCCTTAGCTCCTATAATTCACCCCTCCACTTT. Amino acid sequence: CASSLSSYNSPLHF.